This TCR beta chain emerged from a study of CD8 T cells in Susac syndrome. Findings and limits, study-wide: Clonal expansion was absent from the CD4+ T cell repertoires in Susac syndrome.

Turning to this clonotype: The antigen remains undetermined.

Random hexamers were used to reverse transcribe an amount of about 0.45 to 1 ug RNA. A multiplex approach, immunoSEQ multiplex PCR, amplified TCR beta CDR3 across 54 Vbeta and 13 Jbeta. TCRdb analysed the immunoSEQ multiplex PCR reads with MiXCR anew, one entry per CDR3 protein. This repertoire shows about 200,000 distinct CDR3 sequences, 75% to 95% found once; its top ten account for about 0.09%. The CDR3 loop spans 18 amino acids. Germline assignment: CDR1 SGHAT and CDR2 FQNNGV. The V end lost 6 bases, the J end lost 0 bases, and 22 bases lay between the germline ends. Sequencing of TCR beta was carried out in blood CD8+ and CD4+ T cells. Negative isolation yielded CD4+ and CD8+ T cells, and FACS enriched TEMRA cells.

The chain recombines TRBV11-2 with TRBJ2-3; D is perhaps TRBD2 (6 bases). The sequenced material came from CD4+ T cells from PBMCs. This TCR was recovered from a human donor with Susac syndrome. CDR3 in DNA: TGTGCCAGCAGTTTTTTAGGGGCAGGCGGGGCCAGCACAGATACGCAGTATTTT. It yields the protein CASSFLGAGGASTDTQYF.